One T cell receptor beta chain is described in this entry. This entry belongs to a study of blood T cell repertoires in COVID-19. The method was immunoSEQ multiplex PCR; TCRdb's version includes in-frame clones alone and lacks a portion of them. The sample holds 230,000 or so clones, about 86% seen once. The germline V gene has CDR1 MNHEY and CDR2 SVGEGT. This CDR3 has 14 amino acids. V lost 2 bases and J lost 4; bases outside the gene matches: 2. The sequence came from a man aged 45 to 65 with active or convalescent COVID-19. The sample taken for sequencing was peripheral blood. This chain joins TRBV6-2 or TRBV6-3 and TRBJ1-5, with 7 bases matching TRBD1. This CDR3 is CASSYLGQNQPQHF. The DNA of the CDR3 is TGTGCCAGCAGTTACCTGGGACAGAATCAGCCCCAGCATTTT.